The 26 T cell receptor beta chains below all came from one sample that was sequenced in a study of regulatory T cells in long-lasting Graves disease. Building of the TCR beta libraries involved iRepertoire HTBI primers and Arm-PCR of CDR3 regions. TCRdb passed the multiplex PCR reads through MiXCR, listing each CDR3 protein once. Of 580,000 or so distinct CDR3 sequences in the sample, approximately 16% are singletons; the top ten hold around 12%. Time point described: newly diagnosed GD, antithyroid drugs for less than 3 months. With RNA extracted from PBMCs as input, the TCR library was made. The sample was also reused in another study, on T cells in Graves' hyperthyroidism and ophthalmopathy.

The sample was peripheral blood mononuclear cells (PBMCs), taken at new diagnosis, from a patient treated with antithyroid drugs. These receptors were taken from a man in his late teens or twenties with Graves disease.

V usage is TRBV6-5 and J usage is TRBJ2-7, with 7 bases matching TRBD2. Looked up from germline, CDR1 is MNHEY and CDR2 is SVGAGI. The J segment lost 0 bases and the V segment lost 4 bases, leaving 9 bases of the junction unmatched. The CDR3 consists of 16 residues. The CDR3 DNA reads TGTGCCAGCAGTTCGGGGCGGGAGATACCCTCCTACGAGCAGTACTTC. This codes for CASSSGREIPSYEQYF.

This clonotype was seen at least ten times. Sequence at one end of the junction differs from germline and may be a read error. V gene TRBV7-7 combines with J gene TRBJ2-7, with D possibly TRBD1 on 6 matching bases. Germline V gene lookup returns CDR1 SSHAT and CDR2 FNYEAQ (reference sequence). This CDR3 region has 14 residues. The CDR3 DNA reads TGTGCTAGCAGCTCCCCCGCGGACAGCCACGAGCAGTACTTC. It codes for CASSSPADSHEQYF.

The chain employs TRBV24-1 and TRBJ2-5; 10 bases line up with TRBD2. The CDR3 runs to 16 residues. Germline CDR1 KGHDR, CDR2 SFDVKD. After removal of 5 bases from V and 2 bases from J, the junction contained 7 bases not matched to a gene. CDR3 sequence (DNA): TGTGCCACCAGTGGTTATACTAGCGGGGCGCAAGAGACCCAGTACTTC. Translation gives CATSGYTSGAQETQYF.

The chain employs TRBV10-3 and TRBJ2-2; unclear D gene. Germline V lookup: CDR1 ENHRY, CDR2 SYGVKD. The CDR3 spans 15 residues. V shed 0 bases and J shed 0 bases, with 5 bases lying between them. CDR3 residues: CAISESVANTGELFF. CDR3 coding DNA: TGTGCCATCAGTGAGTCCGTAGCGAACACCGGGGAGCTGTTTTTT.

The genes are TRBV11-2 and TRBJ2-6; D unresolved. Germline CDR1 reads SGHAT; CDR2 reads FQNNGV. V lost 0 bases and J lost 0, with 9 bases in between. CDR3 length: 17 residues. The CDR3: CASSLEGALSGANVLTF. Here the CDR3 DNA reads TGTGCCAGCAGCTTAGAGGGTGCTCTCTCTGGGGCCAACGTCCTGACTTTC.

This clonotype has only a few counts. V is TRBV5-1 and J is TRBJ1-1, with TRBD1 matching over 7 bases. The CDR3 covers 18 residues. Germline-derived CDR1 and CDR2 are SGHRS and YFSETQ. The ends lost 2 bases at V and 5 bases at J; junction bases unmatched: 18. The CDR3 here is CASSLTGYVAGGGTEAFF. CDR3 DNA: TGCGCCAGCAGCTTAACCGGATACGTGGCAGGGGGAGGGACTGAAGCTTTCTTT.

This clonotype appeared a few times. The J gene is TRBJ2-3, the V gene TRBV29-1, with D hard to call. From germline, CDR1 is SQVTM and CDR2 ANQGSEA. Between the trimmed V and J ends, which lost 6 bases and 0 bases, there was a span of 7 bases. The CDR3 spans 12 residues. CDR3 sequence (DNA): TGCAGCGTCGCCCCGAGCACAGATACGCAGTATTTT. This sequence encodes CSVAPSTDTQYF.

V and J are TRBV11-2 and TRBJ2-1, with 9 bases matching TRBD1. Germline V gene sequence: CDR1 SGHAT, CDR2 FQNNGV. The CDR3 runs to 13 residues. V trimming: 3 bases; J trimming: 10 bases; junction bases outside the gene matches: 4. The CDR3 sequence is CASSFRQGDEQFF. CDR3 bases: TGTGCCAGCAGCTTTCGACAGGGGGACGAGCAGTTCTTC.

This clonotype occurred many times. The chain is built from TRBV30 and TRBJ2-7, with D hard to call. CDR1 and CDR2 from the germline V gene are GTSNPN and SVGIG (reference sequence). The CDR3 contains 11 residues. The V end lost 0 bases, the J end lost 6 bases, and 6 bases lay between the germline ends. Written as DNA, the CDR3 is TGTGCCTGGAGTGTTAGATCCGAGCAGTACTTC. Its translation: CAWSVRSEQYF.

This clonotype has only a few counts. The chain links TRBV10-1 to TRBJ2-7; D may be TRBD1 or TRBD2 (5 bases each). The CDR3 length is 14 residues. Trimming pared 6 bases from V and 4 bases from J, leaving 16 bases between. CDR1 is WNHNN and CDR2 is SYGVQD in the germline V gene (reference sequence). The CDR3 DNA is TGCGCCAGCAGCCCGGGACCAAGGGCGTACGAGCAGTACTTC. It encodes CASSPGPRAYEQYF.

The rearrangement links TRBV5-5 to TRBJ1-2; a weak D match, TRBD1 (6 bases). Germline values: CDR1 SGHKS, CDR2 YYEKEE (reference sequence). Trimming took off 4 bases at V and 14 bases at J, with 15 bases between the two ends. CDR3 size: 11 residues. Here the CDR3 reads CASSPGQSETF. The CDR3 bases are TGTGCCAGCAGCCCGGGACAAAGTGAAACCTTC.

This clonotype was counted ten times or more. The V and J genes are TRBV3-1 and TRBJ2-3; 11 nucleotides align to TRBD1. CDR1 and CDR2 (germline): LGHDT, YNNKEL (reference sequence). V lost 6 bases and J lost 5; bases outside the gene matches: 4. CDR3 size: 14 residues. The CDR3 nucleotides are TGTGCCAGCAGGAGGACAGGGGGCAGAGATACGCAGTATTTT. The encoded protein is CASRRTGGRDTQYF.

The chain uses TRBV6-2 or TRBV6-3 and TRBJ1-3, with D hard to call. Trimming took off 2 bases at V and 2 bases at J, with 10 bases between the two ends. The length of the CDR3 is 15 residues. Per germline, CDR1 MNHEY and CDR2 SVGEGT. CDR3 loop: CASSYPGVTGNTIYF. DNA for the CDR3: TGTGCCAGCAGTTACCCAGGAGTTACTGGAAACACCATATATTTT.

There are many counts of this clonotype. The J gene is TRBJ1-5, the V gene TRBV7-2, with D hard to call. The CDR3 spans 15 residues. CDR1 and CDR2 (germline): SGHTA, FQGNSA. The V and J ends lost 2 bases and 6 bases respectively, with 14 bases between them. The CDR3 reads CASSLYMAGPQPQHF. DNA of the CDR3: TGTGCCAGCAGCTTATATATGGCAGGCCCTCAGCCCCAGCATTTT. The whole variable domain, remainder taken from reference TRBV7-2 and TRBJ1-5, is GAGVSQSPSNKVTEKGKDVELRCDPISGHTALYWYRQSLGQGLEFLIYFQGNSAPDKSGLPSDRFSAERTGGSVSTLTIQRTQQEDSAVYLCASSLYMAGPQPQHFGDGTRLSIL.

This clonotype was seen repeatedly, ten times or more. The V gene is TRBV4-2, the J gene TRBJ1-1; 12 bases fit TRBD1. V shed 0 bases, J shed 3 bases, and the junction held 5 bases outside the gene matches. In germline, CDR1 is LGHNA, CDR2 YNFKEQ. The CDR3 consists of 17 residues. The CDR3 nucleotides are TGTGCCAGCAGCCAAGATGGGACAGGGGGCGTGGACACTGAAGCTTTCTTT. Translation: CASSQDGTGGVDTEAFF.

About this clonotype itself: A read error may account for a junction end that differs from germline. CDR3 region: CATSDPGRGGVGSETQHF. Here the CDR3 DNA reads TGTGCCACCAGTGACCCTGGTCGGGGTGGGGTTGGATCAGAGACCCAGCACTTC. J is TRBJ2-5 and V is TRBV24-1; D perhaps matches TRBD2 (5 bases). Germline CDR1 reads KGHDR; CDR2 reads SFDVKD. The CDR3 has 18 residues.

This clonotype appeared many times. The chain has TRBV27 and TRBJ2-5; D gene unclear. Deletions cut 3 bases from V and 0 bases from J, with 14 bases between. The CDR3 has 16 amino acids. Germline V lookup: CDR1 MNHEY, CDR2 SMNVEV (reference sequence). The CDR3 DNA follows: TGTGCCAGCAGTTTTGGAGCCCCCCGGTACCAAGAGACCCAGTACTTC. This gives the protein CASSFGAPRYQETQYF.

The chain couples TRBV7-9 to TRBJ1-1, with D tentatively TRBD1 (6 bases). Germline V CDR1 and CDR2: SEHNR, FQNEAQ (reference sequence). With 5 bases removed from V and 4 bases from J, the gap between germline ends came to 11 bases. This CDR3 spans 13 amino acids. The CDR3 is CASSAIRGTEAFF. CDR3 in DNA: TGTGCCAGCAGCGCCATCAGGGGCACTGAAGCTTTCTTT.

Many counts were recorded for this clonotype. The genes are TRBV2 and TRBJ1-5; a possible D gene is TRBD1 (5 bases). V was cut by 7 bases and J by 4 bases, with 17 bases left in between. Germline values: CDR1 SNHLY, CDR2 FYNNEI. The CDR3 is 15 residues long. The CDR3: CASTFSGTDNQPQHF. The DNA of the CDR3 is TGTGCCAGCACTTTCTCCGGGACGGATAATCAGCCCCAGCATTTT.

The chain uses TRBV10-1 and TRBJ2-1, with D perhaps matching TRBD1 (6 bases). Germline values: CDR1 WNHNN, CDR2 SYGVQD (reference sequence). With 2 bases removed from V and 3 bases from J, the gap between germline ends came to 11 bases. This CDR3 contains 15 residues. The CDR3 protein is CASSEPGASYNEQFF. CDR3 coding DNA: TGCGCCAGCAGTGAGCCAGGGGCCAGCTACAATGAGCAGTTCTTC.

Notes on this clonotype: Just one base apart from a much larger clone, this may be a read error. CDR3: CASGPRDTGQETQYF. CDR3 in DNA: TGTGCCAGCGGCCCTCGGGACACAGGCCAAGAGACCCAGTACTTC. The rearrangement uses TRBV11-2 and TRBJ2-1, with a weak D call TRBD1 (6 bases). The end of the DNA fits TRBJ2-5 better, so the J call may be wrong. CDR1 SGHAT and CDR2 FQNNGV come from the germline V gene. The CDR3 is 15 residues long.

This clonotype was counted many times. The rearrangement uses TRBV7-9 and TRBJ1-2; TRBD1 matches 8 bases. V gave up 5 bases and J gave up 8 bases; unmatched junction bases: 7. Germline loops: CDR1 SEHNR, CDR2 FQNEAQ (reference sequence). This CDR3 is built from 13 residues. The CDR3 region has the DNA TGTGCCAGCAGCGGACAGGGCCAGGGCGGCTACACCTTC. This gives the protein CASSGQGQGGYTF.

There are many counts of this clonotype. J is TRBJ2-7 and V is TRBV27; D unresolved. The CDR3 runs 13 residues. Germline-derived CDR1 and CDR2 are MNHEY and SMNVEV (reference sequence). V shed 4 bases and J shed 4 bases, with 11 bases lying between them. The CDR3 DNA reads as TGTGCCAGCAGTTCCGGGTCGATGTACGAGCAGTACTTC. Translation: CASSSGSMYEQYF.

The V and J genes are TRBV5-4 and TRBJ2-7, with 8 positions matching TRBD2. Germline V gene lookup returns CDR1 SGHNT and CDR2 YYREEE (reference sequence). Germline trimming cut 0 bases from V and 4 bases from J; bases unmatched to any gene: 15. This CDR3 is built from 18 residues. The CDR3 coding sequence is TGTGCCAGCAGCTTGGAAGGGCGGGTAGGACTAGCAGAGTACGAGCAGTACTTC. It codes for CASSLEGRVGLAEYEQYF.

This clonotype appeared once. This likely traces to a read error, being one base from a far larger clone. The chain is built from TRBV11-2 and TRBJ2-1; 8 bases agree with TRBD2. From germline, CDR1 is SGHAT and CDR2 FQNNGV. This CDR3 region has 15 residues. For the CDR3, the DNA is TGTGTCAGCAGCTTGAGCGGGAGCTCCTACAATGAGCAGTTCTTC. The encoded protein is CVSSLSGSSYNEQFF.

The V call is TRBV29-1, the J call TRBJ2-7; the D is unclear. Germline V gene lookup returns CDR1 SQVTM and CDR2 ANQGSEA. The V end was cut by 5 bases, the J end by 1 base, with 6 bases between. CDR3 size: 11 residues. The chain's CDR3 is CSVILSYEQYF. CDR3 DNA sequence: TGCAGCGTTATACTTTCCTACGAGCAGTACTTC.